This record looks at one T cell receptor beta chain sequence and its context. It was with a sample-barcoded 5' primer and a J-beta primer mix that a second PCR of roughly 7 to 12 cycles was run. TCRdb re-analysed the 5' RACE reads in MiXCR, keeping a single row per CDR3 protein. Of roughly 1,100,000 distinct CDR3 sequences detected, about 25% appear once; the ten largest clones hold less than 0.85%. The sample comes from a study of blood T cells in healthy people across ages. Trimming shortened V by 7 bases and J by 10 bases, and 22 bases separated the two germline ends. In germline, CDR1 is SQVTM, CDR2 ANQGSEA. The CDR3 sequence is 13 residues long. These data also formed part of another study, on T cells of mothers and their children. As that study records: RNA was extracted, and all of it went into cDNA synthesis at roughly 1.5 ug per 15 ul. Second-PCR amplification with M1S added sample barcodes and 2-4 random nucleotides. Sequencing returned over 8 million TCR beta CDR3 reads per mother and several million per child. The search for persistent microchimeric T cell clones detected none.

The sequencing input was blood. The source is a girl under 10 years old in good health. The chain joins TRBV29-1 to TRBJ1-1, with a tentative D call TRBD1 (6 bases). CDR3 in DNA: TGCAGCGCTCACAGGGACAAAGGGAGGAGAGCTTTCTTT. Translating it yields CSAHRDKGRRAFF.